Each of the 27 T cell receptor beta chains below was sequenced from the same sample in a study of blood T cell repertoires in COVID-19. Measured with immunoSEQ multiplex PCR; TCRdb has only the in-frame clones, and not every one. The data show tens of thousands of clones, with roughly 87% seen just once and roughly 4.7% held by the top ten. The sample was peripheral blood. All receptors come from a man in his 60s with COVID-19, enrolled during active disease.

The chain joins TRBV3-1 (or the pseudogene TRBV3-2) to TRBJ2-7, with TRBD1 matching 9 bases. V lost 3 bases to trimming and J lost 2 bases; unmatched junction nucleotides: 8. CDR3 length: 16 amino acids. Germline CDR1 LGHDT, CDR2 YNNKEL (reference sequence). CDR3 sequence reads: CASSQGSGTGPYEQYF. Here the CDR3 DNA reads TGTGCCAGCAGCCAGGGGTCCGGGACAGGGCCCTACGAGCAGTACTTC.

The chain recombines TRBV18 with TRBJ2-1; 12 bases align to TRBD2. Germline CDR1 and CDR2: KGHSH and LQKENI. The length of the CDR3 is 18 residues. Germline trimming cut 7 bases from V and 6 bases from J; bases unmatched to any gene: 16. CDR3 residues: CASFPVLAGGPPFNEQFF. For the CDR3, the DNA is TGTGCCAGCTTCCCCGTGCTAGCGGGAGGGCCGCCATTCAATGAGCAGTTCTTC.

The count of this clone is one. This rearrangement joins TRBV6-4 to TRBJ1-1, with D tentatively TRBD1 (6 bases). Germline V gene data show CDR1 as MRHNA and CDR2 as SNTAGT. CDR3 length equals 19 residues. The V and J ends lost 2 bases and 1 base respectively, with 23 bases between them. CDR3 coding DNA: TGTGCCAGCAGTGACCCTCCCGGGGGGCATCTCAACAGGAACACTGAAGCTTTCTTT. It yields the protein CASSDPPGGHLNRNTEAFF.

The chain has TRBV27 and TRBJ2-2; the D gene is possibly TRBD1 (6 bases). CDR1 and CDR2 (germline): MNHEY, SMNVEV (reference sequence). CDR3 length: 17 amino acids. Trimming took off 8 bases at V and 0 bases at J, with 19 bases between the two ends. CDR3 in DNA: TGTGCCAGCGCCCCGCCCCGGACAGCCCCGAACACCGGGGAGCTGTTTTTT. Translating it yields CASAPPRTAPNTGELFF.

This clone was seen a single time. As DNA, the CDR3 is TGTGCCAGCAGTTTGGGGGGGGGCCGAACTGAAGCTTTCTTT. Translation gives CASSLGGGRTEAFF. The rearrangement links TRBV28 to TRBJ1-1, with a possible D match to TRBD1 (6 bases). The V gene's germline CDR1 is MDHEN and CDR2 SYDVKM. The CDR3 runs to 14 residues. Between the trimmed V and J ends, which lost 3 bases and 5 bases, there was a span of 13 bases.

This clone was seen more than once but under ten times. The chain is built from TRBV5-1 and TRBJ2-2, with TRBD1 matching 9 bases. The CDR3 extends over 15 amino acids. Germline CDR1 SGHRS, CDR2 YFSETQ. With 5 bases clipped from V and 3 bases from J, the junction kept 5 bases outside the gene matches. As DNA, the CDR3 is TGCGCCAGCAGGTGGGGGACAGGGCACACCGGGGAGCTGTTTTTT. Amino acids: CASRWGTGHTGELFF.

This rearrangement joins TRBV24-1 to TRBJ2-3; 9 positions agree with TRBD1. The ends lost 4 bases at V and 1 base at J; junction bases unmatched: 8. Per germline, CDR1 KGHDR and CDR2 SFDVKD. There are 17 residues in the CDR3. This CDR3 is CATSDRTGGRGTDTQYF. DNA of the CDR3: TGTGCCACCAGTGACAGAACAGGGGGCAGGGGCACAGATACGCAGTATTTT.

The rearrangement joins TRBV7-9 to TRBJ1-2, with D unclear. Trimming stripped 1 base from V and 6 bases from J, with 12 bases between. The CDR3 has 14 residues. In germline, CDR1 is SEHNR, CDR2 FQNEAQ (reference sequence). For the CDR3, the DNA is TGTGCCAGCAGCTTAGATGTGCCAGGCAATGGCTACACCTTC. This gives the protein CASSLDVPGNGYTF.

The V call is TRBV7-6, the J call TRBJ1-5; TRBD1 aligns across 9 bases. This CDR3 contains 15 residues. Germline V lookup: CDR1 SGHVS, CDR2 FNYEAQ. V lost 5 bases to trimming and J lost 0 bases; unmatched junction nucleotides: 2. The chain's CDR3 is CASSRTGDSNQPQHF. Written as DNA, the CDR3 is TGTGCCAGCAGCCGGACAGGGGATAGCAATCAGCCCCAGCATTTT.

This clone was seen a few times. V is TRBV5-1 and J is TRBJ1-3; D is unclear. CDR3 length: 16 residues. The V and J ends lost 0 bases and 1 base respectively, with 11 bases between them. CDR1 is SGHRS and CDR2 is YFSETQ in the germline V gene. This chain's CDR3 is CASSLEARSSGNTIYF. The CDR3 nucleotides read TGCGCCAGCAGCTTGGAAGCCAGGTCTTCTGGAAACACCATATATTTT.

This clone came up once. The chain is built from TRBV5-4 and TRBJ1-2, with a weak D call TRBD1 (5 bases). Trimming removed 4 bases at V and 3 bases at J, with 10 bases between. The CDR3 is 13 residues long. Germline V CDR1 and CDR2: SGHNT, YYREEE (reference sequence). The CDR3 DNA sequence: TGTGCCAGCAGCGGGGGGGATTACTATGGCTACACCTTC. Amino acids: CASSGGDYYGYTF.

This chain's CDR3 is CASSLTSDPTDTQYF. Here the CDR3 DNA reads TGTGCCAGCAGCTTGACTAGTGACCCCACAGATACGCAGTATTTT. The gene calls are TRBV5-4 and TRBJ2-3; the D gene is possibly TRBD2 (5 bases). Germline V gives CDR1 SGHNT, CDR2 YYREEE (reference sequence). This CDR3 region has 15 residues. The ends were cut back, 1 base at V and 2 bases at J, with 11 bases in the middle.

The chain joins TRBV12-3 or TRBV12-4 to TRBJ2-3; no firm D call. V was clipped by 1 base and J by 4 bases, with 3 bases between them. The CDR3 consists of 12 residues. The DNA for the CDR3 is TGTGCCAGCAGTTTAGTCTCAGATACGCAGTATTTT. Residues: CASSLVSDTQYF.

The rearrangement links TRBV7-2 to TRBJ1-4; D is perhaps TRBD1 (5 bases). Trimming removed 6 bases at V and 7 bases at J, with 9 bases between. Germline V gene data show CDR1 as SGHTA and CDR2 as FQGNSA. The CDR3 is 12 residues long. Written as DNA, the CDR3 is TGTGCCAGCAGAGGGAGGGGTGAAAAACTGTTTTTT. It is translated as CASRGRGEKLFF.

The gene calls are TRBV2 and TRBJ1-5, with D possibly being TRBD1 (5 bases). The CDR3 runs to 12 residues. Germline V gene sequence: CDR1 SNHLY, CDR2 FYNNEI. V was cut by 11 bases and J by 2 bases, with 10 bases left in between. CDR3 DNA: TGTGCCCGGGGGGTGGGCAATCAGCCCCAGCATTTT. This sequence encodes CARGVGNQPQHF.

In its sample, this clone was seen once. J is TRBJ1-5 and V is TRBV15; 10 nucleotides line up with TRBD1. This CDR3 has 14 residues. V shed 0 bases and J 15 bases; nucleotides not matched to a gene: 8. Germline CDR1 and CDR2: LNHNV and YYDKDF (reference sequence). As DNA, the CDR3 is TGTGCCACCAGCAGAGATACGGGACAGGGGATGCGGCATTTT. Residues: CATSRDTGQGMRHF.

This rearrangement joins TRBV5-1 to TRBJ2-7, with D perhaps TRBD2 (6 bases). Germline CDR1 SGHRS, CDR2 YFSETQ. CDR3 length: 12 amino acids. V was clipped by 5 bases and J by 0 bases, with 6 bases between them. The CDR3 DNA sequence: TGCGCCAGCAGTAGCGGCTCCTACGAGCAGTACTTC. Translated: CASSSGSYEQYF.

The V gene is TRBV6-2 or TRBV6-3, the J gene TRBJ2-1; TRBD1 is a possible D gene (6 bases). The CDR3 extends over 13 amino acids. Trimming took off 4 bases at V and 16 bases at J, with 20 bases between the two ends. Germline CDR1 and CDR2: MNHEY and SVGEGT. The DNA of the CDR3 is TGTGCCAGCAGTTGGGGGCTCTCGATGAGGGGTTTCTTC. It is translated as CASSWGLSMRGFF.

This clone was found once. J is TRBJ2-3 and V is TRBV7-2; tentative D call: TRBD1 (5 bases). V lost 4 bases and J lost 4, with 6 bases in between. The germline gives CDR1 SGHTA, CDR2 FQGNSA. This CDR3 comprises 12 residues. DNA for the CDR3: TGTGCCAGCAGCTCCAGGGCAGATACGCAGTATTTT. Its translation: CASSSRADTQYF.

The chain employs TRBV5-5 and TRBJ1-5; TRBD1 matches 7 bases. The germline V gene has CDR1 SGHKS and CDR2 YYEKEE (reference sequence). J was trimmed by 4 bases and V by 4 bases; bases with no gene match: 11. The CDR3 has 16 residues. CDR3 amino acids: CASSLHPPDRNQPQHF. Written as DNA, the CDR3 is TGTGCCAGCAGCCTACACCCTCCGGACAGGAATCAGCCCCAGCATTTT.

The rearrangement joins TRBV7-6 to TRBJ2-3, with TRBD2 matching 9 bases. The CDR3 totals 16 residues. Germline CDR1 and CDR2: SGHVS and FNYEAQ. V lost 0 bases, J lost 1 base, and 2 bases stayed unmatched. Here the CDR3 reads CASSLARLAGTDTQYF. DNA of the CDR3: TGTGCCAGCAGCTTAGCCCGACTAGCGGGCACAGATACGCAGTATTTT.

The V gene is TRBV29-1, the J gene TRBJ1-1, with D maybe TRBD1 (5 bases). Between the trimmed V and J ends, which lost 6 bases and 1 base, there was a span of 12 bases. Germline V gene data show CDR1 as SQVTM and CDR2 as ANQGSEA. CDR3 length: 13 residues. CDR3: CSVDRGQNTEAFF. CDR3 DNA: TGCAGCGTCGACAGAGGACAGAACACTGAAGCTTTCTTT.

The chain links TRBV5-1 to TRBJ1-4; no firm D call. The CDR3 length is 14 residues. V was trimmed by 2 bases and J by 0 bases, leaving 5 bases between them. Germline V gene sequence: CDR1 SGHRS, CDR2 YFSETQ. In nucleotides, the CDR3 is TGCGCCAGCAGCTTATTAGCAACTAATGAAAAACTGTTTTTT. Protein: CASSLLATNEKLFF. Based on the CDR3 plus reference TRBV5-1 and TRBJ1-4, the full variable domain is KAGVTQTPRYLIKTRGQQVTLSCSPISGHRSVSWYQQTPGQGLQFLFEYFSETQRNKGNFPGRFSGRQFSNSRSEMNVSTLELGDSALYLCASSLLATNEKLFFGSGTQLSVL.

The V call is TRBV6-2 or TRBV6-3, the J call TRBJ2-2; D unresolved. CDR1 is MNHEY and CDR2 is SVGEGT in the germline V gene. V lost 6 bases and J 5 bases, leaving 7 bases between the germline ends. This CDR3 is 12 amino acids long. CDR3 in DNA: TGTGCCAGCAGCCTCAGGACCGGGGAGCTGTTTTTT. Translation: CASSLRTGELFF.

The chain uses TRBV5-4 and TRBJ1-4; 8 bases match TRBD1. With 4 bases clipped from V and 8 bases from J, the junction kept 7 bases outside the gene matches. Per the germline V gene, CDR1 is SGHNT and CDR2 is YYREEE (reference sequence). CDR3 length: 14 amino acids. This CDR3 reads CASSTDRAIEKLFF. The CDR3 coding sequence is TGTGCCAGCAGCACGGACAGGGCAATAGAAAAACTGTTTTTT.

This clone was picked up one time. This chain links TRBV6-1 with TRBJ1-1; TRBD1 might be the D (6 bases). Germline V gives CDR1 MNHNS, CDR2 SASEGT. The CDR3 extends over 17 amino acids. V gave up 4 bases and J gave up 4 bases, with 22 bases separating them. In DNA form, the CDR3 reads TGTGCCAGCAGTGCTTCGACTAAGGGGGGGCCGGGCACTGAAGCTTTCTTT. Residues: CASSASTKGGPGTEAFF.

This chain uses TRBV11-2 with TRBJ2-1; 7 nucleotides agree with TRBD1. The CDR3 consists of 11 residues. Trimming removed 5 bases from V and 11 bases from J; junction bases left unmatched: 3. Germline values: CDR1 SGHAT, CDR2 FQNNGV. CDR3 sequence (DNA): TGTGCCAGCAGCACAGGGGTCCAGCAGTTCTTC. Its translation: CASSTGVQQFF.